A selection of T cell receptor beta chains follows, all from one sample in a study of cytomegalovirus exposure and HLA in healthy donors. The protocol was immunoSEQ multiplex PCR, while the TCRdb copy is restricted to in-frame clones and leaves out a portion. The sample holds roughly 190,000 clones, about 69% seen once. The sequencing input was PBMCs. The source is a man aged 25-45 years in good health and CMV-seropositive. Both conserved end residues are part of each CDR3. D genes are given only for firm matches. Only part of the rows carry a size: once, few, many, or a class if the clone is expanded.

DNA	CDR3	D	V	J	size
TGTGCCAGCAGTGAATATGAGGAAACTGAAGCTTTCTTT	CASSEYEETEAFF	NA	TRBV25-1	TRBJ1-1	few
TGTGCCAGCAGCGTAGCCAGACAGGGTGGAAACACCATATATTTT	CASSVARQGGNTIYF	TRBD1	TRBV9	TRBJ1-3	NA
TGTGCCAGCAGCAGGTCAGGGATTCCCTACGAGCAGTACTTC	CASSRSGIPYEQYF	NA	TRBV5-8	TRBJ2-7	once
TGTGCCAGCAGCGAAGCTTATGGGGCGGGGACCCCCCCGGAGACCCAGTACTTC	CASSEAYGAGTPPETQYF	NA	TRBV9	TRBJ2-5	NA
TGCAGCGCGAGAAGACTAGCGGGAGATGACGAGCAGTACTTC	CSARRLAGDDEQYF	TRBD2	TRBV29-1	TRBJ2-7	NA
TGTGCCAGCAGCCGGGTCTACTGGGAGCGTTATAATTCACCCCTCCACTTT	CASSRVYWERYNSPLHF	NA	TRBV21-1	TRBJ1-6	few
TGTGCCAGCAGTCCCCTTAGCGGTAACCCCCTCTACAATGAGCAGTTCTTC	CASSPLSGNPLYNEQFF	NA	TRBV28	TRBJ2-1	NA
TGCGCCAGCAGCTTTGACAGCTCTTATGGCTACACCTTC	CASSFDSSYGYTF	NA	TRBV5-1	TRBJ1-2	NA
TGTGCCACCAGCAGAGTAGACATACAAACAGATACGCAGTATTTT	CATSRVDIQTDTQYF	NA	TRBV15	TRBJ2-3	few
TGTGCCAGCGGAGAGTTTACCGTAGTTGGCGGGGAGCTGTTTTTT	CASGEFTVVGGELFF	NA	TRBV28	TRBJ2-2	NA
TGTGCCTGGAGTGTTGGGGACAGGGCGGGTGAAAAACTGTTTTTT	CAWSVGDRAGEKLFF	TRBD1	TRBV30	TRBJ1-4	NA
TGTGCCAGCAGACTGTCTAGCACTGGTACAGATACGCAGTATTTT	CASRLSSTGTDTQYF	NA	TRBV6-6	TRBJ2-3	NA
TGTGCCGGCAGTGAGTCGGGGATGCATTCACCCCTCCACTTT	CAGSESGMHSPLHF	NA	TRBV25-1	TRBJ1-6	NA
TGTGCCTGGACCCTAGTCGGCGGGGGAACACCCCTCCACTTT	CAWTLVGGGTPLHF	NA	TRBV30	TRBJ1-6	NA
TGTGCCAGCAGCGTAGATGGCCCTCCGTACGAGCAGTACTTC	CASSVDGPPYEQYF	NA	TRBV9	TRBJ2-7	few
TGCGCCAGCAGCTTGGCACAGGGGTCGGGGGAGCAGTACTTC	CASSLAQGSGEQYF	TRBD1	TRBV5-1	TRBJ2-7	NA
TGTGCCAGCAGTTCCCGGGACAGGGACTACGAGCAGTACTTC	CASSSRDRDYEQYF	TRBD1	TRBV6-1	TRBJ2-7	NA
TGTGCCAGCAGCTTATTCTCCCTTGACACCGGGGAGCTGTTTTTT	CASSLFSLDTGELFF	NA	TRBV11-2	TRBJ2-2	NA
TGTGCCAGCAGTCGGGGGGGCCCCACTGAAGCTTTCTTT	CASSRGGPTEAFF	NA	TRBV6-5	TRBJ1-1	NA
TGTGCCAGTAGTATGGGCGCGTGGGGCACCTACGAGCAGTACTTC	CASSMGAWGTYEQYF	NA	TRBV19	TRBJ2-7	once